This TCR beta chain was captured in a study of early T cells in non-severe SARS-CoV-2 infection. Overall study: Bulk RNA taken from unsorted whole blood was sequenced, leaving chains unpaired.

Notes on the study in general: CD4 and private specificities were missed by VDJdb matching, which favored anti-spike CD8 responses.

The protocol attached unique molecular identifiers to individual cDNA molecules. TCRdb re-called the 5' RACE reads through MiXCR, storing one row per CDR3 protein. The sample lists under 85,000 distinct CDR3 sequences, 13% occurring once. The germline gives CDR1 SNHLY, CDR2 FYNNEI. The ends were cut back, 2 bases at V and 5 bases at J, with 15 bases in the middle. CDR3 length: 15 amino acids. The sample holds a few counts of this clonotype. What it binds is unknown. Sequenced sample: whole blood. The source of this sequence is an adult who was a healthcare worker with PCR-confirmed SARS-CoV-2 infection or an uninfected control (not recorded which). The chain combines TRBV2 with TRBJ2-5, with D perhaps matching TRBD1 (6 bases). CDR3: CASSEQWGRQETQYF. Here the CDR3 DNA reads TGTGCCAGCAGTGAACAATGGGGGCGCCAGGAGACCCAGTACTTC.